The 15 T cell receptor beta chains below all came from one sample that was sequenced in a study of CD8 T cells in ankylosing spondylitis. The study's findings and limits: Blood from ankylosing spondylitis patients appeared to carry a characteristic roughly eight-variant TCR beta motif.

TCRdb independently ran MiXCR on the 5' RACE reads; one entry per CDR3 protein. The data contain more than 400,000 distinct CDR3 sequences, approximately 5.3% of them singletons. These receptors are not linked to any known antigen. Sequenced material: blood, either unsorted or a sorted T cell fraction (not recorded which). The receptor set was obtained from a male donor with ankylosing spondylitis.

This clonotype was detected many times. The chain couples TRBV27 to TRBJ2-7; TRBD1 is a possible D gene (5 bases). This CDR3 contains 15 residues. Germline CDR1 reads MNHEY; CDR2 reads SMNVEV (reference sequence). Trimming removed 4 bases at V and 5 bases at J, with 18 bases between. CDR3 nucleotides: TGTGCCAGCAGTTGGGGCCTACCACGAGCCCACGAGCAGTACTTC. Its translation: CASSWGLPRAHEQYF.

There are many counts of this clonotype. V usage is TRBV6-2 or TRBV6-3 and J usage is TRBJ1-5; tentative D call: TRBD1 (5 bases). With 0 bases removed from V and 6 bases from J, the gap between germline ends came to 15 bases. The germline gives CDR1 MNHEY, CDR2 SVGEGT. The CDR3 is 16 residues long. CDR3 in DNA: TGTGCCAGCAGTTACTCGGCCATGAGGGGCGGTCAGCCCCAGCATTTT. This encodes CASSYSAMRGGQPQHF.

There are many counts of this clonotype. The V call is TRBV5-1, the J call TRBJ1-2; D is ambiguous. The V end lost 0 bases, the J end lost 3 bases, and 12 bases lay between the germline ends. Germline assignment: CDR1 SGHRS and CDR2 YFSETQ. The CDR3 extends over 15 amino acids. CDR3 protein: CASSLVGQRYYGYTF. CDR3 DNA: TGCGCCAGCAGCTTGGTAGGGCAGCGGTACTATGGCTACACCTTC.

Only a few counts were recorded for this clonotype. The junction departs from the called germline gene at one end, perhaps through a read error. The CDR3 DNA reads TGCTGTGCTACAGGACTAGCGGGGGGCAAGACAGATACGCAGTATTTT. Translation: CCATGLAGGKTDTQYF. This sequence joins TRBV20-1 and TRBJ2-3, with 14 bases identical to TRBD2. The germline gives CDR1 DFQATT, CDR2 SNEGSKA (reference sequence). This CDR3 region has 16 residues.

This clonotype has at least ten counts. V is TRBV5-1 and J is TRBJ2-1; 11 nucleotides match TRBD2. CDR3 size: 16 residues. V lost 1 base, J lost 5 bases, and 5 bases stayed unmatched. Germline V gene data show CDR1 as SGHRS and CDR2 as YFSETQ. CDR3: CASSLILGLADNEQFF. DNA of the CDR3: TGCGCCAGCAGCTTGATTCTGGGACTAGCGGACAATGAGCAGTTCTTC.

Many counts were recorded for this clonotype. The chain employs TRBV7-9 and TRBJ2-3; 11 bases are shared with TRBD2. CDR1 and CDR2 from the germline V gene are SEHNR and FQNEAQ (reference sequence). The CDR3 is 16 amino acids. Trimming at V came to 5 bases and at J to 3 bases, leaving 7 bases not matched to a gene. This CDR3 reads CASSLLGTSGTDTQYF. As DNA, the CDR3 is TGTGCCAGCAGCCTCTTGGGGACTAGCGGAACAGATACGCAGTATTTT.

With regard to this clonotype: Being one base from a much bigger clone, this may be a read error. The gene calls are TRBV5-5 and TRBJ2-2; D unresolved. Trimming took off 1 base at V and 5 bases at J, with 9 bases between the two ends. The CDR3 has 14 amino acids. Germline values: CDR1 SGHKS, CDR2 YYEKEE (reference sequence). The CDR3 DNA is TGTGCCAGCAGCTTGTCCCGACGGACCGGGGAGCTGTTTTTT. It codes for CASSLSRRTGELFF.

In its sample, this clonotype was seen a few times. The chain carries TRBV10-3 and TRBJ2-5; 10 bases align to TRBD1. The CDR3 totals 13 residues. CDR1 ENHRY and CDR2 SYGVKD come from the germline V gene. Trimming cost V 6 bases and J 5 bases; bases outside gene matches: 3. The CDR3 protein is CAIRDRGLETQYF. In nucleotides, the CDR3 is TGTGCCATCAGAGACAGGGGGCTGGAGACCCAGTACTTC.

This clonotype has only a few counts. The rearrangement links TRBV6-2 or TRBV6-3 to TRBJ1-1, with 7 bases fitting TRBD1. Germline assignment: CDR1 MNHEY and CDR2 SVGEGT. V lost 1 base and J lost 3; bases outside the gene matches: 5. The CDR3 has 15 amino acids. The CDR3 sequence: CASSYWEGADTEAFF. CDR3 nucleotide sequence: TGTGCCAGCAGTTACTGGGAGGGGGCCGACACTGAAGCTTTCTTT.

This chain uses TRBV24-1 with TRBJ2-7; no clear D gene. Trimming took off 1 base at V and 7 bases at J, with 7 bases between the two ends. CDR1 is KGHDR and CDR2 is SFDVKD in the germline V gene. The CDR3 has 12 residues. In nucleotides, the CDR3 is TGTGCCACCAGTGATTTCAAAGGGGAGCAGTACTTC. Translated: CATSDFKGEQYF.

This clonotype was seen at least ten times. The rearrangement joins TRBV5-1 to TRBJ1-5; D is possibly TRBD1 (6 bases). Trimming left V 4 bases short and J 6 bases short, with 14 bases between. The germline V gene has CDR1 SGHRS and CDR2 YFSETQ. The CDR3 extends over 14 amino acids. CDR3 DNA: TGCGCCAGCAGCCCCGGTGGAGGGGGTCAGCCCCAGCATTTT. This translates into CASSPGGGGQPQHF.

This clonotype was recorded many times. V gene TRBV11-2 combines with J gene TRBJ1-3; D is unclear. Between the trimmed V and J ends, which lost 9 bases and 6 bases, there was a span of 0 bases. This CDR3 contains 8 residues. CDR1 and CDR2 (germline): SGHAT, FQNNGV. CDR3 in amino acids: CARNTIYF. For the CDR3, the DNA is TGTGCCAGAAACACCATATATTTT.

This clonotype was found many times. The CDR3 bases are TGTGCCAGCAGCGTAGGTACAGGGGGCCCTGAAGCTTTCTTT. Its translation: CASSVGTGGPEAFF. The V and J genes are TRBV9 and TRBJ1-1, with 9 bases that match TRBD1. Germline CDR1 and CDR2: SGDLS and YYNGEE. The CDR3 covers 14 residues. V lost 0 bases, J lost 6 bases, and 3 bases stayed unmatched.

This clonotype was detected many times. The chain recombines TRBV7-2 with TRBJ1-1; 8 bases are a match to TRBD1. V gave up 4 bases and J gave up 0 bases; unmatched junction bases: 7. Germline V gives CDR1 SGHTA, CDR2 FQGNSA. The CDR3 sequence is 16 residues long. The CDR3 region has the DNA TGTGCCAGCAGCTCCGGACAGGGCGGTATGAACACTGAAGCTTTCTTT. Protein product: CASSSGQGGMNTEAFF.

This clonotype was counted many times. The J gene is TRBJ2-2, the V gene TRBV7-9; 13 positions agree with TRBD2. This CDR3 is built from 17 residues. The germline V gene has CDR1 SEHNR and CDR2 FQNEAQ (reference sequence). V dropped 7 bases and J dropped 4; count of bases not matched to a gene: 9. The CDR3 DNA is TGTGCCAGCACCACCCCTCGGACTAGCGGGGGCACCGGGGAGCTGTTTTTT. Translated: CASTTPRTSGGTGELFF.